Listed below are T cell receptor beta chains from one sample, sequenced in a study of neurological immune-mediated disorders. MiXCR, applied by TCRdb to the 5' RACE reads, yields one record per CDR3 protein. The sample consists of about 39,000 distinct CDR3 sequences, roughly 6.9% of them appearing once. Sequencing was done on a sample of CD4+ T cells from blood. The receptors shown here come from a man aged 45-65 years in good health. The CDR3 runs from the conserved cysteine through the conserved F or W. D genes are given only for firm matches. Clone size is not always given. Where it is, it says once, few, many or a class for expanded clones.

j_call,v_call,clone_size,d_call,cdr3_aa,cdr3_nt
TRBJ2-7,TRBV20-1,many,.,CSARIGPNTGTAVYEQYF,TGCAGTGCTAGAATCGGCCCGAATACCGGGACTGCCGTCTACGAGCAGTACTTC
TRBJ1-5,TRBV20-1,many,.,CSARTGVNQPQHF,TGCAGTGCCAGAACGGGTGTTAATCAGCCCCAGCATTTT
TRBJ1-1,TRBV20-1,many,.,CSARDPSRVNTEAFF,TGCAGTGCTAGAGATCCCTCCAGGGTGAACACTGAAGCTTTCTTT
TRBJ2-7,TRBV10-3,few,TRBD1,CAISDRAGGPHSSYEQYF,TGTGCCATCAGTGACCGGGCAGGGGGTCCCCACAGCTCCTACGAGCAGTACTTC
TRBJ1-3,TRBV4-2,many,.,CASSPDRFSGNTIYF,TGTGCCAGCAGCCCAGACAGATTCTCTGGAAACACCATATATTTT
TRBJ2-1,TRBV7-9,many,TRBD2,CASTRGGSGYNEQFF,TGTGCCAGCACCCGAGGCGGGAGTGGGTACAATGAGCAGTTCTTC
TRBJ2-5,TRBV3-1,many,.,CASSRSGTPIQETQYF,TGTGCCAGCAGTCGGTCCGGGACACCCATCCAAGAGACCCAGTACTTC
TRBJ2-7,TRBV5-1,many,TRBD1,CASSLQGASYEQYF,TGCGCCAGCAGCTTACAGGGGGCGTCCTACGAGCAGTACTTC
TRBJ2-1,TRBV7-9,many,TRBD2,CASSLASGRKNEQFF,TGTGCCAGCAGCTTAGCGAGCGGGAGGAAGAATGAGCAGTTCTTC
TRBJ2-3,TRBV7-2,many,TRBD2,CASSPLAGGTTDTQYF,TGTGCCAGCAGCCCTCTAGCGGGAGGGACCACAGATACGCAGTATTTT
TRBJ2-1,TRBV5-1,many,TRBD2,CASSGTSGTEQFF,TGCGCCAGCAGTGGGACTAGCGGAACCGAGCAGTTCTTC
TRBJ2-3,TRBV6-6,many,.,CASRTPLAFEGTDTQYF,TGTGCCAGCAGAACCCCACTAGCTTTTGAGGGGACAGATACGCAGTATTTT
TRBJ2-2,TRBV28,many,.,CAIMTGTIYTGELFF,TGTGCCATTATGACAGGGACTATATACACCGGGGAGCTGTTTTTT
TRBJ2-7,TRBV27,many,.,CASSGLGEQYF,TGTGCCAGCAGTGGTCTAGGGGAGCAGTACTTC
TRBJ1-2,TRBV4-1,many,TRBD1,CASSHGDYRGASYGYTF,TGCGCCAGCAGCCACGGAGATTACAGGGGGGCCTCCTATGGCTACACCTTC
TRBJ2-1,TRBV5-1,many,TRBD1,CASSLGTGGGEQFF,TGCGCCAGCAGCTTGGGGACAGGGGGCGGTGAGCAGTTCTTC
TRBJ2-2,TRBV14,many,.,CASSQDGNTGELFF,TGTGCCAGCAGCCAGGACGGGAACACCGGGGAGCTGTTTTTT
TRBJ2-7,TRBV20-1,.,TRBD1,CSANGQAYEQYF,TGCAGTGCTAATGGACAGGCCTACGAGCAGTACTTC
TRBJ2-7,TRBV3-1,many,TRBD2,CASRKGAGAVHEQYF,TGTGCCAGCAGGAAGGGAGCGGGAGCCGTCCACGAGCAGTACTTC
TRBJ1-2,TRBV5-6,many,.,CASSSRARNYGYTF,TGTGCCAGCAGCTCCCGAGCAAGAAACTATGGCTACACCTTC
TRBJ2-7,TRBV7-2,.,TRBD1,CASSRAGGYEQYF,TGTGCCAGCAGCCGCGCAGGGGGCTACGAGCAGTACTTC
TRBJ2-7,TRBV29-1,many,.,CSVRVGRGVSYEQYF,TGCAGCGTTCGGGTGGGCAGGGGTGTTTCCTACGAGCAGTACTTC
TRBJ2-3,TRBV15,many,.,CATSGHPASGTDTQYF,TGTGCCACCAGCGGCCATCCGGCTAGCGGCACAGATACGCAGTATTTT
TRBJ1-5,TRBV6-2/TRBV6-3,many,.,CASRLKVNQPQHF,TGTGCCAGCAGACTGAAGGTTAATCAGCCCCAGCATTTT
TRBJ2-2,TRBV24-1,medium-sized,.,CATSASRLNTGELFF,TGTGCCACCAGTGCCTCCCGGTTGAACACCGGGGAGCTGTTTTTT
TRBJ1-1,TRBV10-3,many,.,CATREGGTEAFF,TGTGCCACCCGGGAGGGGGGCACTGAAGCTTTCTTT
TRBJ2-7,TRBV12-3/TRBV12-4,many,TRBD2,CASNPGLAVLEQYF,TGTGCCAGCAATCCGGGACTAGCGGTACTAGAGCAGTACTTC
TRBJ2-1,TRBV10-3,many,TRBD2,CAISESRLAGAHNEQFF,TGTGCCATCAGTGAGTCAAGACTAGCGGGAGCACACAATGAGCAGTTCTTC
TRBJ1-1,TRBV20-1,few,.,CSARDPQQGNLGGTEAFF,TGCAGTGCTAGAGATCCCCAACAGGGAAACCTCGGAGGGACTGAAGCTTTCTTT
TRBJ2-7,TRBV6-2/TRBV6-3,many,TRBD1,CASSSRDRDRGIKQYF,TGTGCCAGCAGTTCCCGGGACAGGGACCGCGGTATCAAGCAGTACTTC
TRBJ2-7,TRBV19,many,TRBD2,CASSIERGGDHEQYF,TGTGCCAGTAGTATAGAACGGGGAGGGGACCACGAGCAGTACTTC
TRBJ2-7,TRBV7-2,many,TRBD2,CASSLRTSGGPAPYEQYF,TGTGCCAGCAGCTTACGGACTAGCGGAGGACCCGCCCCCTACGAGCAGTACTTC
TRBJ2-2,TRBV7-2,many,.,CASSLQSISTGELFF,TGTGCCAGCAGCTTACAATCAATCTCCACCGGGGAGCTGTTTTTT
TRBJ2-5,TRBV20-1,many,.,CSARGRGANQETQYF,TGCAGTGCTAGAGGTCGCGGGGCTAACCAAGAGACCCAGTACTTC
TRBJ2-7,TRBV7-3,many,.,CASSLTAQGVQYF,TGTGCCAGCAGCTTAACGGCCCAGGGTGTGCAGTACTTC
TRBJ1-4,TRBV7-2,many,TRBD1,CASSLVTGSEKLFF,TGTGCCAGCAGCTTAGTGACAGGGAGTGAAAAACTGTTTTTT
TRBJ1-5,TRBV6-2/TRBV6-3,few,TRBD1,CASSWAGTGKIRGRQPQHF,TGTGCCAGCAGTTGGGCGGGGACAGGGAAGATCCGGGGGCGTCAGCCCCAGCATTTT
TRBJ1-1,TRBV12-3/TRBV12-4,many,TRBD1,CASSSNRGLNTEAFF,TGTGCCAGCAGTTCGAACAGGGGGTTGAACACTGAAGCTTTCTTT
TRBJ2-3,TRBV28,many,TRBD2,CASSGRAEDTQYF,TGTGCCAGTAGCGGGAGGGCAGAAGATACGCAGTATTTT
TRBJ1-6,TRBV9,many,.,CASSVGSTREPLHF,TGTGCCAGCAGCGTAGGATCGACTAGAGAGCCCCTCCACTTT
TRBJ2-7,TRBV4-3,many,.,CASSQEGAVSYEQYF,TGCGCCAGCAGCCAAGAGGGTGCCGTCTCCTACGAGCAGTACTTC
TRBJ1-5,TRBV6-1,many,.,CASSDFPGWGGNQPQHF,TGTGCCAGCAGTGACTTCCCAGGGTGGGGGGGCAATCAGCCCCAGCATTTT
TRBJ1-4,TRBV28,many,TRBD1,CASSLPGQATNEKLFF,TGTGCCAGCAGTTTGCCCGGACAGGCAACTAATGAAAAACTGTTTTTT
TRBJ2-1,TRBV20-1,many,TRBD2,CSARGLADNNEQFF,TGCAGTGCTAGGGGACTAGCGGATAACAATGAGCAGTTCTTC
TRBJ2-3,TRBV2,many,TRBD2,CASVGLSTDTQYF,TGTGCCAGCGTGGGACTAAGCACAGATACGCAGTATTTT
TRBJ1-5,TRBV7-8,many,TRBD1,CASTLTSTGGGYSNQPQHF,TGTGCCAGCACGTTAACCTCGACAGGGGGGGGTTATAGCAATCAGCCCCAGCATTTT
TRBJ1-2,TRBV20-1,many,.,CSATTGMGGYTF,TGCAGTGCTACTACCGGGATGGGTGGCTACACCTTC
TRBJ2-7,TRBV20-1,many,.,CSATRGGPGEQYF,TGCAGTGCTACCCGTGGGGGGCCGGGGGAGCAGTACTTC
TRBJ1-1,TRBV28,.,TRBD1,CVSGLQGDNPEAFF,TGTGTCAGCGGTTTGCAGGGGGATAACCCTGAAGCTTTCTTT
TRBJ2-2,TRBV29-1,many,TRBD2,CSVESGSNTGELFF,TGCAGCGTTGAGAGCGGGAGTAACACCGGGGAGCTGTTTTTT
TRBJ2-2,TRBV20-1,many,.,CSARVGGNTGELFF,TGCAGTGCTAGAGTTGGCGGGAACACCGGGGAGCTGTTTTTT
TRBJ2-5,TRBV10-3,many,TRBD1,CATSRDRGSYQETQYF,TGTGCCACTTCCCGGGACAGGGGTTCGTACCAAGAGACCCAGTACTTC
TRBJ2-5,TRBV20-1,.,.,CSFLGQQETQYF,TGCAGTTTTTTGGGCCAACAAGAGACCCAGTACTTC
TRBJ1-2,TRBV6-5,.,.,CASSYVPGLYGYTF,TGTGCCAGCAGTTACGTGCCAGGACTCTATGGCTACACCTTC
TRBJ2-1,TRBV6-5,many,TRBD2,CASGRTSGINEQFF,TGTGCCAGCGGCCGGACTAGCGGGATAAATGAGCAGTTCTTC